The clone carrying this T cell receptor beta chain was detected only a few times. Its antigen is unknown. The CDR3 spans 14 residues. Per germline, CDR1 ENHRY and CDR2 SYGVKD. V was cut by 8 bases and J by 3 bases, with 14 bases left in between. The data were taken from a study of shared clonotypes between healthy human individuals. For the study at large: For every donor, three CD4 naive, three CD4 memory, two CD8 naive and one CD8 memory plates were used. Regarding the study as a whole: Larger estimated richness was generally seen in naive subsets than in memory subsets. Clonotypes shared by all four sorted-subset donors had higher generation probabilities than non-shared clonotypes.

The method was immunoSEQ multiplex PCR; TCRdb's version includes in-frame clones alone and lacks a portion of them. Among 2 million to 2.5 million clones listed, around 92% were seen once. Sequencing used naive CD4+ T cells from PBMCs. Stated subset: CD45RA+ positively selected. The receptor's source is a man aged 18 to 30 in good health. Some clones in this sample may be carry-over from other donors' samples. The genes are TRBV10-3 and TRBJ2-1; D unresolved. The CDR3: CAISKDGNYNEQFF. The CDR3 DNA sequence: TGTGCCATCTCCAAAGATGGAAACTACAATGAGCAGTTCTTC.